This TCR beta chain stems from a study of radiotherapy plus CTLA-4 blockade in lung cancer. Turning to the study itself: Objective responses emerged in 15% to 20% of patients, and around 30% attained disease control.

This CDR3 has 16 residues. The V end lost 2 bases, the J end lost 3 bases, and 16 bases lay between the germline ends. Germline CDR1 and CDR2: SGHTS and YDEGEE. Clones were read by immunoSEQ multiplex PCR, and TCRdb kept only the in-frame ones, dropping some. The sample gives about 40,000 clones, approximately 75% of which show up once; 23% is in the top ten. This sequence joins TRBV5-8 and TRBJ2-3; TRBD2 is a possible D gene (6 bases). Sequencing used peripheral blood, obtained from a patient treated with radiotherapy plus ipilimumab. The receptor's source is a human donor with non-small cell lung cancer that progressed on radiotherapy plus ipilimumab. The chain's CDR3 is CASSLSSALATDTQYF. The CDR3 region has the DNA TGTGCCAGCAGCTTAAGTAGTGCACTAGCAACAGATACGCAGTATTTT.